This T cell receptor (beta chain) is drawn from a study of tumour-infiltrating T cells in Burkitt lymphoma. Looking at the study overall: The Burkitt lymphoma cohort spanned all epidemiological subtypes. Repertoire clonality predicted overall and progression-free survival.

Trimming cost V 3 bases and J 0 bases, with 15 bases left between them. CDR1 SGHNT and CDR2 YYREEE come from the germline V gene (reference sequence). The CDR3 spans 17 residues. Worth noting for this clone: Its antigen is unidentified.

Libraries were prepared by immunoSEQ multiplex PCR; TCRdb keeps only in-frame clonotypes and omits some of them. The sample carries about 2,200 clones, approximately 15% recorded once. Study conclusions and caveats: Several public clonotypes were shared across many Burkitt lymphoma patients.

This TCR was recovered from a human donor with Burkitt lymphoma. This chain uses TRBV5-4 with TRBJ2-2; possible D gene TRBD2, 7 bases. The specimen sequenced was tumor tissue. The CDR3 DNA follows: TGTGCCAGCAGCTCAGATTTGGGGGGGCCGAACACCGGGGAGCTGTTTTTT. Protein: CASSSDLGGPNTGELFF. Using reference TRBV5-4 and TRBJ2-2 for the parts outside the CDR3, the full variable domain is ETGVTQSPTHLIKTRGQQVTLRCSSQSGHNTVSWYQQALGQGPQFIFQYYREEENGRGNFPPRFSGLQFPNYSSELNVNALELDDSALYLCASSSDLGGPNTGELFFGEGSRLTVL.